The rows below give T cell receptor beta chains drawn from one sample of a study of blood T cells in healthy people across ages. TCRdb recomputed calls from the 5' RACE reads with MiXCR, one row per CDR3 protein. The sample consists of approximately 850,000 distinct CDR3 sequences, about three fifths of them appearing once. Sequences were obtained from blood. These receptor sequences come from a man under 40 in good health. The CDR3 runs from the conserved cysteine through the conserved F or W. Fields, in order: V gene, clone size, J gene, D gene, CDR3 DNA, CDR3 protein. D genes are given only for firm matches. Rows may omit the clone size; those that give it use once, few, many or a size class.

>TRBV20-1|once|TRBJ2-7|-
TGCAGTCCGGAGGTTGCCTACGAGCAGTACTTC
CSPEVAYEQYF
>TRBV4-3|-|TRBJ2-3|-
TGCGCCAGCAGCCGGATTGGGGCCACGGCAGATACGCAGTATTTT
CASSRIGATADTQYF
>TRBV20-1|few|TRBJ2-7|TRBD1
TGCAGTGCTAGCCCGGACAGGGTAACGCAGTACTTC
CSASPDRVTQYF
>TRBV7-9|-|TRBJ1-1|-
TGTGCCAGCAGCTTTGGGACGAACACTGAAGCTTTCTTT
CASSFGTNTEAFF
>TRBV7-3|-|TRBJ2-1|TRBD2
TGTGCCAGCAGCCCAAGACTAGCGGCCCAGAAGGAGCAGTTCTTC
CASSPRLAAQKEQFF
>TRBV27|-|TRBJ2-7|-
TGTGCCAGCAGTTTGTCGACAGCTTCCTACGAGCAGTACTTC
CASSLSTASYEQYF
>TRBV4-1|-|TRBJ2-1|TRBD2
TGCGCCAGCAGCCAAGGTAGCGGGACTCTGAGGAATGAGCAGTTCTTC
CASSQGSGTLRNEQFF
>TRBV11-3|-|TRBJ2-1|TRBD2
TGTGCCAGCAGTCGTACTAGCGGAAACTACAATGAGCAGTTCTTC
CASSRTSGNYNEQFF
>TRBV5-1|few|TRBJ2-7|-
TGTGCCAGCAGGGCCGAGTCCGAGCAGTACTTC
CASRAESEQYF
>TRBV30|few|TRBJ1-1|-
TGTGCCTGGTTTCAACAGGGAGGCACTGAAGCTTTCTTT
CAWFQQGGTEAFF
>TRBV7-2|few|TRBJ2-5|TRBD1
TGTGCCAGCAGCTACCTTGACAGGGCAGAGACCCAGTACTTC
CASSYLDRAETQYF
>TRBV10-3|-|TRBJ1-1|-
TGTGCCGCCGGACTCGGAGACACTGAGGCTTTCTTT
CAAGLGDTEAFF
>TRBV15|few|TRBJ1-2|-
TGTGCCACCAGCACCCGACAGCGAGTCTCGGGCTACACCTTC
CATSTRQRVSGYTF
>TRBV11-1|-|TRBJ1-1|-
TGTGCCAGCAGTCCGGTTGGTGGGGTTGTAACTGAAGCTTTCTTT
CASSPVGGVVTEAFF
>TRBV7-9|-|TRBJ2-3|-
TGTGCCAGCAGCTTACCCACCAAGGGGGGAAGCACAGATACGCAGTATTTT
CASSLPTKGGSTDTQYF
>TRBV6-6|-|TRBJ2-1|-
TGTGCCAGCAGACAACAGCGATCGGGGCAGTTCTTC
CASRQQRSGQFF
>TRBV7-9|-|TRBJ2-1|-
TGTGCCAGCAGCCCGATCGCTCAATCGGGGAATGAGCAGTTCTTC
CASSPIAQSGNEQFF
>TRBV15|few|TRBJ2-7|-
TGTGCCACCAGCTCGGCGGAGGTCGGCGAGCAGTACTTC
CATSSAEVGEQYF
>TRBV12-5|-|TRBJ1-4|-
TGTGCTAGTGGTTTGATTCCCTCGATGACTGAACTGTTTTTT
CASGLIPSMTELFF
>TRBV29-1|-|TRBJ2-1|-
TGCAGCGTTGAATCCAGCCAAGAGACCCAGTTCTTC
CSVESSQETQFF
>TRBV29-1|-|TRBJ2-3|-
TGCAGCGCAAACCGAGCGGATATCACAGATACGCAGTATTTT
CSANRADITDTQYF
>TRBV7-3|-|TRBJ2-3|-
TGTGCCAGCAGCCTCGGGACGCTTGGGGCAGATACGCAGTATTTT
CASSLGTLGADTQYF
>TRBV7-9|-|TRBJ1-2|-
TGTGCCAGCAGCTTCGATAAGACAGGCTACTATGGCTACACCTTC
CASSFDKTGYYGYTF
>TRBV29-1|-|TRBJ2-1|TRBD2
TGCAGCGTCTCCCGGGGCCGAGCGGGGGGTAATGAGCAGTTCTTC
CSVSRGRAGGNEQFF
>TRBV5-5|few|TRBJ1-2|-
TGTGCCAGCAGCTTGAGAAGGAGGGGGGACTATGGCTACACCTTC
CASSLRRRGDYGYTF
>TRBV3-1|-|TRBJ2-1|-
TGTGCCAGCAGCCCCCAGGGGGGACGCTCCTACAATGAGCAGTTCTTC
CASSPQGGRSYNEQFF
>TRBV20-1|-|TRBJ2-1|TRBD2
TGCAGTGCTGGGACGGGCGGGGGAGAGTGTGAGCAGTTCTTC
CSAGTGGGECEQFF
>TRBV5-1|few|TRBJ2-2|-
TGCGCCAGCAGCTCTACCACCGGGGAGCTGTTTTTT
CASSSTTGELFF
>TRBV5-6|-|TRBJ2-1|-
TGTGCCAGCAGCTTGTGGATGAACAATGAGCAGTTCTTC
CASSLWMNNEQFF
>TRBV27|-|TRBJ2-7|-
TGTGCCAGCAGTTCGCTGAGGACGGACGGAGCCTACGAGCAGTACTTC
CASSSLRTDGAYEQYF
>TRBV20-1|-|TRBJ2-5|-
TGCAGTGCTAGAGTTTCCGGCAGGGATAGCCAGTACTTC
CSARVSGRDSQYF
>TRBV7-2|-|TRBJ2-1|-
TGTGCCAGCAGCTTAGGGCGGAGGCAAGAGACCCAGTTCTTC
CASSLGRRQETQFF
>TRBV6-2/TRBV6-3|-|TRBJ1-5|-
TGTGCCAGCAGTTACCTGGGGGGCGACCAGCCCCAGCATTTT
CASSYLGGDQPQHF
>TRBV28|-|TRBJ2-3|-
TGTGCCAGCACCATGCAAGGACGCACAGATACGCAGTATTTT
CASTMQGRTDTQYF
>TRBV7-2|-|TRBJ2-5|-
TGTGCCAGCACCCTACGAACAGGGTCAGAGACCCAGTACTTC
CASTLRTGSETQYF
>TRBV6-2/TRBV6-3|few|TRBJ1-5|TRBD1
TGTGCCAGCAGTTACAACCCGGGACAGGGAATACAGCCCCAGCATTTT
CASSYNPGQGIQPQHF
>TRBV6-2/TRBV6-3|once|TRBJ2-7|-
TGTGCCAGCAGTTCCCTTCGGGGCAATACTTTCTACGAGCAGTACTTC
CASSSLRGNTFYEQYF
>TRBV10-3|-|TRBJ2-5|-
TGTGCCATCAGTGAGTCTGTTATTGGGGAGACCCAGTACTTC
CAISESVIGETQYF
>TRBV6-2/TRBV6-3|-|TRBJ1-4|TRBD1
TGTGCCAGCAGCTCCGGGACAGAGGTGCGCGAAAAACTGTTTTTT
CASSSGTEVREKLFF
>TRBV27|-|TRBJ2-1|TRBD2
TGTGCCAGCAGACTGAGCGGGAGTCCCTACAATGAGCAGTTCTTC
CASRLSGSPYNEQFF
>TRBV7-2|-|TRBJ2-7|TRBD1
TGTGCCAGCAGCCTAGCTGGGACAGGGGACTACGAGCAGTACTTC
CASSLAGTGDYEQYF
>TRBV6-2/TRBV6-3|-|TRBJ1-2|-
TGTGCCAGCAGTGACGACAGCTACTATGGCTACACCTTC
CASSDDSYYGYTF
>TRBV10-2|few|TRBJ2-7|TRBD1
TGCGCCAGCAGTGAGTCTCCCGGGACAGGGTTCTACGAGCAGTACTTC
CASSESPGTGFYEQYF
>TRBV7-2|-|TRBJ2-7|TRBD1
TGTGCCAGCAGCCCAGACAGGGGAGGATCCTACGAGCAGTACTTC
CASSPDRGGSYEQYF
>TRBV29-1|-|TRBJ2-5|-
TGCAGCGTTGAAAGCAGGGGAGAGACCCAGTACTTC
CSVESRGETQYF
>TRBV7-2|-|TRBJ2-3|-
TGTGCCAGCAGCACCCGACCAGATAATACGCAGTATTTT
CASSTRPDNTQYF
>TRBV3-1|few|TRBJ2-3|-
TGTGCCAGCAGCCAAACAAGACAAGGTACGCAGTATTTT
CASSQTRQGTQYF
>TRBV29-1|-|TRBJ1-5|-
TGCAGCTCGGGACTTCAGCCCCAGCATTTT
CSSGLQPQHF
>TRBV10-3|-|TRBJ1-1|-
TGTGCCATCAGGAAGGAGCAGGGCCCCGGGGACACTGAAGCTTTCTTT
CAIRKEQGPGDTEAFF
>TRBV2|-|TRBJ1-2|-
TGTGCCAGCAGTGAAGGGTTTGGCTACACCTTC
CASSEGFGYTF
>TRBV28|few|TRBJ2-7|TRBD2
TGTGCCAGCAGTATTCTAGGAGCGGGAGCCTTTCGTGAGCAGTACTTC
CASSILGAGAFREQYF
>TRBV20-1|many|TRBJ2-3|TRBD2
TGCAGTGCTAGCTCCCTTCGACTAGCCGATACGCAGTATTTT
CSASSLRLADTQYF
>TRBV4-2|-|TRBJ2-5|TRBD2
TGTGCCAGCAGCCCTAGCGGGGGGGAAGAGACCCAGTACTTC
CASSPSGGEETQYF
>TRBV2|-|TRBJ1-2|-
TGTGCCAGCAGTGAACGGGGCAACTATGGCTACACCTTC
CASSERGNYGYTF
>TRBV12-3/TRBV12-4|-|TRBJ1-1|-
TGTGCCAGCAGTTTCCACGATTCGAACACTGAAGCTTTCTTT
CASSFHDSNTEAFF
>TRBV4-3|few|TRBJ2-1|-
TGCGCCAGCAGCCAAGTTAGATCGCGGTCCAATGAGCAGTTCTTC
CASSQVRSRSNEQFF
>TRBV3-1|-|TRBJ1-2|-
TGTGCCAGCAGCCAAGAATCAGGCCCCATCTATGGCTACACCTTC
CASSQESGPIYGYTF
>TRBV29-1|-|TRBJ1-1|-
TGCAGCGTTGACGCTACCGAGTCTCGGGGCACTGAAGCTTTCTTT
CSVDATESRGTEAFF
>TRBV25-1|-|TRBJ2-6|TRBD1
TGTGCCAGCAGGGGCCTAGCCGACAGGGAAAGCTCTGGGGCCAACGTCCTGACTTTC
CASRGLADRESSGANVLTF
>TRBV20-1|-|TRBJ2-3|-
TGCAGTGCTAGGGACTATCCGAATACGCAGTATTTT
CSARDYPNTQYF